This T cell receptor beta chain was identified in a study of T cell responses to AZD1222 COVID-19 vaccine. General study points: The breadth and depth of Spike-specific TCRs increased once two AZD1222 doses had been given.

Method: immunoSEQ multiplex PCR; TCRdb's copy keeps in-frame clones and lacks some. The data show about 120,000 clones, approximately 86% seen once. Samples with a second dose at about 4 or about 12 weeks were pooled together. From germline, CDR1 is SGHRS and CDR2 YFSETQ. V lost 0 bases and J 5 bases, leaving 11 bases between the germline ends. CDR3 length: 15 amino acids. A remark on this clone: Antigen: not known.

The clonotype was recovered from an adult who received the AZD1222 COVID-19 vaccine. Sequenced material: peripheral blood, taken 28 days after the second AZD1222 dose. The V gene is TRBV5-1, the J gene TRBJ1-4; D is unclear. CDR3 loop: CASSLEGLDNEKLFF. The CDR3, as DNA: TGCGCCAGCAGCTTGGAAGGGCTGGACAATGAAAAACTGTTTTTT.